These 3 T cell receptor beta chains were all obtained from the same sample, sequenced in a study of cytotoxic CD8 clonotypes in ibrutinib-treated CLL. Some clones are missing from TCRdb's copy, which holds only in-frame ones; the method was immunoSEQ multiplex PCR. The sample carries 40,000 to 50,000 clones, around three fifths recorded once. The source material was PBMCs, sampled after 24 months of ibrutinib treatment. These receptors were taken from a human donor with chronic lymphocytic leukemia.

With respect to this clone: The germline gene is not matched at one end of the junction; a read error may be the cause. V gene TRBV11-2 combines with J gene TRBJ2-5; 10 nucleotides agree with TRBD1. CDR1 and CDR2 (germline): SGHAT, FQNNGV. The CDR3 runs 16 residues. CDR3 coding DNA: TGTGCCAGCAGCCAAGTCGGGACAGGGGCCCAAGGGACCCAGTACTTC. It is translated as CASSQVGTGAQGTQYF.

This clone came up once. The V call is TRBV6-5, the J call TRBJ1-1, with D hard to call. This CDR3 spans 13 amino acids. The ends were cut back, 5 bases at V and 1 base at J, with 8 bases in the middle. Germline V gives CDR1 MNHEY, CDR2 SVGAGI. The CDR3 loop reads CASSAPPNTEAFF. The DNA for the CDR3 is TGTGCCAGCAGTGCCCCCCCGAACACTGAAGCTTTCTTT.

This clone was seen only a few times. The chain combines TRBV27 with TRBJ1-1; a weak D match, TRBD1 (6 bases). The V gene lost 3 bases and the J gene lost 5 bases, with 13 bases spanning the gap. The germline gives CDR1 MNHEY, CDR2 SMNVEV (reference sequence). This CDR3 is 14 amino acids long. The CDR3 reads CASSFGRRGTEAFF. CDR3 sequence (DNA): TGTGCCAGCAGTTTCGGGCGGAGGGGGACTGAAGCTTTCTTT.